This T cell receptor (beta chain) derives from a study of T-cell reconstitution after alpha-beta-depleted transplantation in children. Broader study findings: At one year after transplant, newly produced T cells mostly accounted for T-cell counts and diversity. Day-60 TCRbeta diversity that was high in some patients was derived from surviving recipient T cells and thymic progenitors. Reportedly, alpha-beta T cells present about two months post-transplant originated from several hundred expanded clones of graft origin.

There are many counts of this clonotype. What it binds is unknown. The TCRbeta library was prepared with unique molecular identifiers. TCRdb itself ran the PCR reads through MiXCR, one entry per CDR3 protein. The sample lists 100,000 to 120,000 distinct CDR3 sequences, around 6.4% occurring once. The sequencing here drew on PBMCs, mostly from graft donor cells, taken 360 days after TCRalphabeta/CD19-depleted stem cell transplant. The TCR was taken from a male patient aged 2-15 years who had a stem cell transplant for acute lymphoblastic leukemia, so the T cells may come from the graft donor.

CDR3 protein: CASRQGGLAFF. CDR3 coding DNA: TGTGCCAGCAGGCAGGGGGGTCTAGCTTTCTTT. V usage is TRBV7-9 and J usage is TRBJ1-1; 7 nucleotides line up with TRBD1. Trimming took 6 bases from V and 10 from J; bases not matched to a gene: 5. The CDR3 covers 11 residues. Germline V gene lookup returns CDR1 SEHNR and CDR2 FQNEAQ (reference sequence).